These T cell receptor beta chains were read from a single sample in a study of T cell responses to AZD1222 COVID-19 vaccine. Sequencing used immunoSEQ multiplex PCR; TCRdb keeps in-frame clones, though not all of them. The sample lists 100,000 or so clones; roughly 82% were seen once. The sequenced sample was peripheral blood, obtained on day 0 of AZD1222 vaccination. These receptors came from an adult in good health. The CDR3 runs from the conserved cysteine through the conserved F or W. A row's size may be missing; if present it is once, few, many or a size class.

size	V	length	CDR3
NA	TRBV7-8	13	CASSPPAGQPQHF
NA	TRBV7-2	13	CASSSPNADTQYF
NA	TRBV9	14	CASSVEQGFDEQFF
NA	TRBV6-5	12	CASRHGADTQYF
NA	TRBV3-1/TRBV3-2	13	CASELAGGNEQFF
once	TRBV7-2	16	CASSLNRGGLVNEQFF
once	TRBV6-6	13	CASSYIGWNEQFF
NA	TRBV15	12	CATSSGNGGYTF
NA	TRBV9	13	CASSVGGAEKLFF
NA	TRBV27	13	CASSKAGPEKLFF
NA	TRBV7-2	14	CASSFGSTVYEQYF
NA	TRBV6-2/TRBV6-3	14	CASSRPGQVYGYTF
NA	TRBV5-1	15	CARGRPGQVNYEQYF
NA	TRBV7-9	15	CASSPHDRGNTEAFF
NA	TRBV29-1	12	CSSQTGRNEQFF
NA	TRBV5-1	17	CASSLFGLAGTTDTQYF
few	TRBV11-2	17	CASSLDPEGANTGELFF
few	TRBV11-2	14	CASSLDLYQETQYF
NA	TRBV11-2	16	CASSQLPGGRGYGYTF
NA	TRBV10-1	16	CASSDGTSTTNEKLFF
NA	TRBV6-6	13	CASGSRDNQPQHF
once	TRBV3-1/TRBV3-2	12	CASSQGPRALHF
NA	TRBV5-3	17	CARSGIPRRTSNQPQHF
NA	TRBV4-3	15	CASSQDWGSRNEQFF
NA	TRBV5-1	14	CASSSGGSGNTIYF
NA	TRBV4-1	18	CASSHDRVGSSGANVLTF
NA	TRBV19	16	CASSTPGTGVNTEAFF
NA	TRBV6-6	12	CASSYAPSTQYF
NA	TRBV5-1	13	CASSPGGANVLTF
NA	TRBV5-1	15	CASSLVGGIDQPQHF
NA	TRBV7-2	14	CASSLVGQGGGYTF
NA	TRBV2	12	CAGPTGNYGYTF
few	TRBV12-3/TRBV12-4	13	CASSLSGEETQYF
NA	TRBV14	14	CASSPVGWGTEAFF
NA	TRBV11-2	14	CASSLVPGNQPQHF
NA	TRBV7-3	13	CASTTLVGGTLYF
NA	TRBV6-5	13	CASSYTGDYGYTF
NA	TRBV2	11	CASSSDQPQHF
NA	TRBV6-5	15	CASSPRRLAKNIQYF
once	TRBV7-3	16	CASSPNTGGTVQRAFF
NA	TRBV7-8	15	CASRFGGAVNTEAFF
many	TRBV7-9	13	CASSYGQNTEAFF
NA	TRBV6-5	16	CASSYLHPGQGAGYTF
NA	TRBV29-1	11	CSVKGGNTIYF
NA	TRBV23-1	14	CASDGTFSYNEQFF
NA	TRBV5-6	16	CASSSMGSSSYNEQFF
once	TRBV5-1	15	CASSSLRGGGGTQYF